The clone carrying this TCR beta chain turned up a few times. The data originate from a study of blood T cell repertoires in COVID-19. Study at large: Some COVID-19 samples were acute and others convalescent; all came from the United States, Italy and Spain. PBMCs, B-cell-depleted T cells, or T cells provided the cDNA or gDNA that made up the material.

The authors' processing: Cell counts per sample came from amplifying reference gene primers. Produced via immunoSEQ multiplex PCR; TCRdb's table is partial and in-frame only. The V and J calls and the clone size are those of that table, but D and trimming were determined from the DNA. Of a few hundred thousand clones listed, about 83% are singletons. Germline V gene sequence: CDR1 LNHDA, CDR2 SQIVND (reference sequence). CDR3 length equals 14 residues. V shed 7 bases and J shed 12 bases, with 22 bases lying between them. The clonotype comes from a woman aged 50 to 60 who had recovered from COVID-19. This chain uses TRBV19 with TRBJ1-5; possibly TRBD1 for D (6 bases). The sample comprised PBMCs or T cells enriched from blood (not recorded which). For the CDR3, the DNA is TGTGCCAGTATCGGCCGGGACACCGGGAGGGACCAGCATTTT. Its protein is CASIGRDTGRDQHF.